This entry lists 30 T cell receptor beta chains sequenced from one sample in a study of beta chain features in type 1 diabetes (dated by TCRdb to 2016 to 2019). Study-level results and caveats: In all four CD4+ subsets, TCRB CDR3 length was moderately but significantly shorter in type 1 diabetes patients.

Libraries were prepared through the immunoSEQ multiplex PCR assay. All of the isolated RNA was reverse transcribed with the High Capacity cDNA Reverse Transcription Kit, so expressed TCRB transcripts were sequenced. Entries here come from immuneACCESS through TCRdb and include only in-frame sequences with V and J called. Some clones fail to appear in such tables; in the studies checked, an unresolved V gene covers under half of the shortfall, and the cause of the remainder is unknown. This sample has 300,000 to 450,000 clones in its table, and roughly 12% of those were observed once. The ten largest make up over 0.008% of the sample. Antigens for these TCRs are unknown. The sequenced sample consisted of naive CD4+ T cells from blood. The sample's cell subset or site, from its label and the paper: true naive CD4+ T cells. Every receptor here comes from a woman between 18 and 30 years old with type 1 diabetes.

This clone turned up a few times. The rearrangement joins TRBV14 to TRBJ1-4, with 9 bases lining up with TRBD1. V shed 4 bases, J shed 5 bases, and the junction held 5 bases outside the gene matches. The CDR3 runs to 15 residues. Germline V lookup: CDR1 SGHDN, CDR2 FVKESK. CDR3 sequence (DNA): TGTGCCAGCAGCCCGAGGACAGGGGTAAATGAAAAACTGTTTTTT. It encodes CASSPRTGVNEKLFF.

This clone has just a few counts. The genes are TRBV4-3 and TRBJ2-7, with D perhaps matching TRBD2 (6 bases). The V end was cut by 1 base, the J end by 3 bases, with 13 bases between. Germline V gene lookup returns CDR1 LGHNA and CDR2 YSLEER. The CDR3 length is 15 residues. For the CDR3, the DNA is TGCGCCAGCAGCCAAGCCGGGACTCCTAACTACGAGCAGTACTTC. This sequence encodes CASSQAGTPNYEQYF.

The chain couples TRBV2 to TRBJ2-6; D unclear. The germline V gene has CDR1 SNHLY and CDR2 FYNNEI. CDR3 length: 13 amino acids. V lost 4 bases to trimming and J lost 5 bases, with 6 bases between them. CDR3 sequence: CASSGSWANVLTF. CDR3 nucleotide sequence: TGTGCCAGCAGTGGTAGCTGGGCCAACGTCCTGACTTTC.

CDR3 sequence: CASSPQGTQPQHF. The CDR3 region has the DNA TGTGCCAGCAGCCCACAGGGGACTCAGCCCCAGCATTTT. The V call is TRBV5-6, the J call TRBJ1-5, with 7 bases fitting TRBD1. This CDR3 region has 13 residues. CDR1 is SGHDT and CDR2 is YYEEEE in the germline V gene. Trimming removed 4 bases from V and 6 bases from J; junction bases left unmatched: 4.

This sequence joins TRBV28 and TRBJ1-1; possible D gene TRBD1, 5 bases. Germline CDR1 reads MDHEN; CDR2 reads SYDVKM. The CDR3 runs to 14 residues. Trimming stripped 4 bases from V and 5 bases from J, with 14 bases between. The CDR3 DNA follows: TGTGCCAGCAGTTGGTCAGGGCGGCGGACTGAAGCTTTCTTT. Translating it yields CASSWSGRRTEAFF.

V usage is TRBV28 and J usage is TRBJ2-5, with D hard to call. The CDR3 has 11 amino acids. V was shortened by 1 base and J by 7 bases, with 4 bases between the two germline ends. Germline V gene data show CDR1 as MDHEN and CDR2 as SYDVKM. The CDR3 DNA sequence: TGTGCCAGCAGTTTATACGGGACCCAGTACTTC. Encoded protein: CASSLYGTQYF.

V is TRBV18 and J is TRBJ2-7; no clear D gene. The germline V gene encodes CDR1 KGHSH and CDR2 LQKENI. V was pared by 5 bases and J by 2 bases, with 10 bases between. CDR3 size: 13 residues. As DNA, the CDR3 is TGTGCCAGCTCAATTAATCAGGCCTACGAGCAGTACTTC. It yields the protein CASSINQAYEQYF.

This clone came up a few times. V is TRBV29-1 and J is TRBJ2-1; D remains ambiguous. V was shortened by 4 bases and J by 0 bases, with 10 bases between the two germline ends. Germline values: CDR1 SQVTM, CDR2 ANQGSEA. The CDR3 length is 14 residues. The DNA of the CDR3 is TGCAGCGTTGCCGGGTATAGCTCCTACAATGAGCAGTTCTTC. Its protein product is CSVAGYSSYNEQFF.

The chain is built from TRBV29-1 and TRBJ1-1, with 7 bases aligning to TRBD1. The CDR3 extends over 14 amino acids. The ends lost 3 bases at V and 3 bases at J; junction bases unmatched: 7. The germline V gene has CDR1 SQVTM and CDR2 ANQGSEA. As DNA, the CDR3 is TGCAGCGTTGAGGGGACAGTTAGAGACACTGAAGCTTTCTTT. Its protein product is CSVEGTVRDTEAFF.

In its sample, this clone was seen a few times. The chain has TRBV5-1 and TRBJ1-4, with D unresolved. The V end was cut by 0 bases, the J end by 5 bases, with 5 bases between. Germline lookup yields CDR1 SGHRS and CDR2 YFSETQ. CDR3 length: 13 amino acids. CDR3 sequence: CASSLAPNEKLFF. CDR3 DNA: TGCGCCAGCAGCTTGGCCCCAAATGAAAAACTGTTTTTT.

This clone showed up just a few times. The chain's CDR3 is CASSPSGVETQYF. CDR3 sequence (DNA): TGTGCCAGCAGTCCCTCCGGGGTGGAGACCCAGTACTTC. The gene calls are TRBV6-1 and TRBJ2-5; perhaps TRBD2 as D (5 bases). This CDR3 region has 13 residues. V lost 5 bases and J lost 5, with 12 bases in between. CDR1 and CDR2 from the germline V gene are MNHNS and SASEGT.

The chain joins TRBV7-8 to TRBJ2-6; D gene uncertain. The CDR3 length is 15 residues. Germline CDR1 reads SGHVS; CDR2 reads FQNEAQ. V lost 3 bases and J lost 2, with 8 bases in between. This CDR3 reads CASSFRLAGANVLTF. CDR3 sequence (DNA): TGTGCCAGCAGCTTTAGACTCGCTGGGGCCAACGTCCTGACTTTC.

The chain is built from TRBV10-3 and TRBJ2-7, with D possibly being TRBD2 (5 bases). The CDR3 has 12 residues. V lost 4 bases to trimming and J lost 2 bases, with 6 bases between them. The V gene's germline CDR1 is ENHRY and CDR2 SYGVKD. The CDR3 spells CAISGTPYEQYF. CDR3 nucleotides: TGTGCCATCAGTGGGACTCCCTACGAGCAGTACTTC.

V gene TRBV18 combines with J gene TRBJ2-7, with 9 bases matching TRBD1. The J segment lost 5 bases and the V segment lost 5 bases, leaving 10 bases of the junction unmatched. This CDR3 spans 15 amino acids. Germline V gene data show CDR1 as KGHSH and CDR2 as LQKENI. Written as DNA, the CDR3 is TGTGCCAGCTCAATAGGTGGGACAGGGTCCCACGAGCAGTACTTC. Amino acid sequence: CASSIGGTGSHEQYF.

V usage is TRBV4-1 and J usage is TRBJ2-1, with 7 bases lining up with TRBD1. J lost 8 bases, V lost 1 base, and 8 bases had no gene match. The germline CDR1 and CDR2 sequences are MGHRA and YSYEKL. The CDR3 has 15 residues. The CDR3 here is CASSQGTGPGHEQFF. CDR3 nucleotides: TGCGCCAGCAGCCAAGGGACAGGCCCTGGCCATGAGCAGTTCTTC.

The rearrangement links TRBV5-4 to TRBJ2-5; tentatively, D is TRBD2 (6 bases). From germline, CDR1 is SGHNT and CDR2 YYREEE (reference sequence). This CDR3 contains 14 residues. V was shortened by 3 bases and J by 5 bases, with 14 bases between the two germline ends. This CDR3 reads CASSSKDGGETQYF. The DNA for the CDR3 is TGTGCCAGCAGCTCAAAGGACGGAGGGGAGACCCAGTACTTC.

This clone was counted only a few times. The CDR3, as DNA: TGTGCCAGCAGCTCCTCTCCGGCGGGGCTTCTCTACGAGCAGTACTTC. Translating it yields CASSSSPAGLLYEQYF. The V call is TRBV7-9, the J call TRBJ2-7, with D possibly TRBD2 on 6 matching bases. CDR1 SEHNR and CDR2 FQNEAQ come from the germline V gene (reference sequence). The CDR3 contains 16 residues. V shed 4 bases and J shed 3 bases, with 19 bases lying between them. Combining the CDR3 with reference TRBV7-9 and TRBJ2-7 gives the whole variable domain DTGVSQNPRHKITKRGQNVTFRCDPISEHNRLYWYRQTLGQGPEFLTYFQNEAQLEKSRLLSDRFSAERPKGSFSTLEIQRTEQGDSAMYLCASSSSPAGLLYEQYFGPGTRLTVT.

This clone has only a few counts. The chain employs TRBV7-9 and TRBJ2-1; TRBD2 matches at 7 bases. The CDR3 runs 14 residues. V shed 5 bases, J shed 6 bases, and the junction held 7 bases outside the gene matches. Germline V lookup: CDR1 SEHNR, CDR2 FQNEAQ (reference sequence). CDR3 DNA sequence: TGTGCCAGCAGCGGAGGTGGGGAGGGCAATGAGCAGTTCTTC. Its protein is CASSGGGEGNEQFF.

The rearrangement uses TRBV7-9 and TRBJ2-1; 10 bases line up with TRBD1. This CDR3 is built from 15 residues. Losses at the gene ends were 7 bases for V and 2 bases for J; bases not matched to a gene: 5. Germline CDR1 reads SEHNR; CDR2 reads FQNEAQ (reference sequence). The CDR3 DNA reads as TGTGCCAGCATCACAGACAGGGGGCCCTACAATGAGCAGTTCTTC. Protein sequence: CASITDRGPYNEQFF.

This clone showed up just a few times. The V call is TRBV7-9, the J call TRBJ2-7; 7 bases fit TRBD1. Germline loops: CDR1 SEHNR, CDR2 FQNEAQ (reference sequence). This CDR3 region has 14 residues. Germline trimming cut 5 bases from V and 2 bases from J; bases unmatched to any gene: 6. The CDR3 sequence is CASSRDRDTYEQYF. The DNA for the CDR3 is TGTGCCAGCAGCCGCGACAGGGACACCTACGAGCAGTACTTC.

This clone has only a few counts. The same CDR3 is also encoded by other DNA sequences in this sample. The chain uses TRBV2 and TRBJ1-2; unclear D gene. The CDR3 length is 13 residues. Germline V lookup: CDR1 SNHLY, CDR2 FYNNEI. V was shortened by 3 bases and J by 2 bases, with 7 bases between the two germline ends. CDR3 region: CASSEAGNYGYTF. The CDR3 DNA sequence: TGTGCCAGCAGTGAGGCAGGAAACTATGGCTACACCTTC.

This clone was seen a few times. The J gene is TRBJ2-2, the V gene TRBV1; TRBD2, the table's D call, was not compared with the DNA. TRBV1 is flagged as a pseudogene. CDR3 length equals 14 residues. The CDR3 sequence: CTSSGTSFTGELFF. CDR3 coding DNA: TGCACCTCCTCCGGGACTAGTTTCACCGGGGAGCTGTTTTTT.

J is TRBJ2-5 and V is TRBV9, with D tentatively TRBD2 (6 bases). This CDR3 comprises 14 residues. Trimming pared 4 bases from V and 0 bases from J, leaving 10 bases between. Germline V gene sequence: CDR1 SGDLS, CDR2 YYNGEE. The CDR3 DNA sequence: TGTGCCAGCAGCCCCGCGGGGTACCAAGAGACCCAGTACTTC. Its protein is CASSPAGYQETQYF.

The chain recombines TRBV7-3 with TRBJ2-1, with 10 bases identical to TRBD2. Germline V CDR1 and CDR2: SGHTA, FQGTGA. This CDR3 comprises 17 residues. J was trimmed by 8 bases and V by 5 bases; bases with no gene match: 15. In nucleotides, the CDR3 is TGTGCCAGCAGCATACAAGCGGGAGGGATGGGTTCGGATGAGCAGTTCTTC. Amino acid sequence: CASSIQAGGMGSDEQFF.

This clone was observed a handful of times. The chain couples TRBV15 to TRBJ1-5; D possibly corresponds to TRBD1 (5 bases). From germline, CDR1 is LNHNV and CDR2 YYDKDF (reference sequence). This CDR3 has 15 residues. The V and J ends lost 1 base and 7 bases respectively, with 14 bases between them. The CDR3 protein is CATSRVSRAGQPQHF. In DNA form, the CDR3 reads TGTGCCACCAGCAGAGTGTCCAGGGCAGGGCAGCCCCAGCATTTT. Full variable domain (missing parts from reference TRBV15 and TRBJ1-5): DAMVIQNPRYQVTQFGKPVTLSCSQTLNHNVMYWYQQKSSQAPKLLFHYYDKDFNNEADTPDNFQSRRPNTSFCFLDIRSPGLGDTAMYLCATSRVSRAGQPQHFGDGTRLSIL.

This clone turned up a few times. The rearrangement uses TRBV11-3 and TRBJ2-1; 8 nucleotides match TRBD2. Germline CDR1 is SGHNT and CDR2 is YENEEA. This CDR3 is 15 amino acids long. V shed 2 bases, J shed 5 bases, and the junction held 5 bases outside the gene matches. The CDR3 region is CASSLYGRANNEQFF. The CDR3 region has the DNA TGTGCCAGCAGCTTATACGGGAGGGCCAACAATGAGCAGTTCTTC.

Only a few counts were recorded for this clone. The CDR3 is CASSPRTSTEQFF. The CDR3 DNA reads TGTGCCAGCAGCCCCCGGACTAGCACTGAGCAGTTCTTC. The chain links TRBV7-9 to TRBJ2-1; 8 bases match TRBD2. CDR3 length: 13 amino acids. Trimming removed 5 bases from V and 9 bases from J; junction bases left unmatched: 6. Germline values: CDR1 SEHNR, CDR2 FQNEAQ (reference sequence).

This clone was found a few times. The chain is built from TRBV27 and TRBJ2-1; D possibly corresponds to TRBD2 (6 bases). This CDR3 contains 13 residues. Germline CDR1 reads MNHEY; CDR2 reads SMNVEV (reference sequence). Trimming took off 9 bases at V and 14 bases at J, with 23 bases between the two ends. CDR3 coding DNA: TGTGCCAGTAGGAGGGACTTCTGGGTTGCCGAGTTCTTC. Residues: CASRRDFWVAEFF.

V usage is TRBV10-3 and J usage is TRBJ2-7, with TRBD2 as a possible D gene (5 bases). Looked up from germline, CDR1 is ENHRY and CDR2 is SYGVKD. With 4 bases removed from V and 3 bases from J, the gap between germline ends came to 7 bases. The CDR3 runs 12 residues. The CDR3 nucleotides read TGTGCCATCAGTGTCGGAGGCTACGAGCAGTACTTC. Protein product: CAISVGGYEQYF.

CDR3 sequence reads: CASRLTRTEAFF. The CDR3, as DNA: TGTGCCAGCAGATTGACACGGACTGAAGCTTTCTTT. V usage is TRBV6-6 and J usage is TRBJ1-1; unclear D gene. Germline V lookup: CDR1 MNHNY, CDR2 SVGAGI (reference sequence). This CDR3 is built from 12 residues. The V and J ends lost 6 bases and 5 bases respectively, with 10 bases between them.